These 6 T cell receptor beta chains originate from one sample sequenced in a study of tumor-infiltrating lymphocytes in primary liver carcinoma. TCR beta cDNA was prepared out of roughly 0.45 ug total RNA by means of a constant-region primer. ARM-PCR was slightly modified, and three nested multiplex PCR rounds with it gave rise to the TCR beta libraries. Primers for the first two PCR rounds were TRBV1-TRBV30 forward primers and a C-beta reverse primer (approximately 10 cycles per round). TCRdb ran MiXCR on the multiplex PCR reads and lists one entry per CDR3 protein. The sample records 47,000 or so distinct CDR3 sequences, over 65% being singletons. Co-extracted RNA and DNA came from roughly 20-30 mg of unsorted bulk tissue. The sequencing input was liver tumor tissue from sampling region 3. Specified subset: tumor region T3, left-lateral pole. The receptor set was obtained from a man between 40 and 49 years old with primary liver carcinoma and hepatitis B virus infection.

The V gene is TRBV4-1, the J gene TRBJ2-7, with 8 positions matching TRBD2. The trim removed 4 bases at V and 3 bases at J, leaving 8 bases unmatched. The CDR3 has 15 residues. From germline, CDR1 is MGHRA and CDR2 YSYEKL. Written as DNA, the CDR3 is TGCGCCAGCAGCCCACCGGGACTAGTGGTCTACGAGCAGTACGTC. It encodes CASSPPGLVVYEQYV.

This clonotype was seen at least ten times. The CDR3 region has the DNA TGTGCCAGCAGTTTAAATTCTCTCACTGAAGCTTTCTTT. The encoded protein is CASSLNSLTEAFF. This chain connects TRBV12-3 or TRBV12-4 to TRBJ1-1; D remains ambiguous. V dropped 2 bases and J dropped 4 bases, with 8 bases sitting between them. CDR3 length: 13 residues.

CDR3 region: CVNNLEVGDEKLFF. The CDR3 coding sequence is TGTGTCAACAACTTAGAGGTTGGGGACGAAAAACTGTTTTTT. The chain recombines TRBV11-2 with TRBJ1-4; tentatively, D is TRBD1 (5 bases). The CDR3 has 14 amino acids. Per the germline V gene, CDR1 is SGHAT and CDR2 is FQNNGV.

As for this clonotype: One end of the junction does not line up with germline, which may come from a read error. The chain carries TRBV11-2 and TRBJ2-2; D may be TRBD2 (6 bases). The CDR3 runs 17 residues. CDR1 SGHAT and CDR2 FQNNGV come from the germline V gene. CDR3: CASSGGLTDRNTGELLF. CDR3 DNA sequence: TGTGCCAGCAGCGGAGGACTAACGGACCGGAACACCGGGGAGCTGCTTTTT. Full variable domain (missing parts from reference TRBV11-2 and TRBJ2-2): EAGVAQSPRYKIIEKRQSVAFWCNPISGHATLYWYQQILGQGPKLLIQFQNNGVVDDSQLPKDRFSAERLKGVDSTLKIQPAKLEDSAVYLCASSGGLTDRNTGELLFGEGSRLTVL.

The chain is built from TRBV20-1 and TRBJ2-3; D possibly corresponds to TRBD2 (6 bases). CDR1 is DFQATT, CDR2 SNEGSKA, per germline (reference sequence). The CDR3 extends over 13 amino acids. Trimming removed 3 bases at V and 10 bases at J, with 17 bases between. CDR3 region: CSARRGAASAQYF. The CDR3 nucleotides read TGCAGTGCTAGGAGGGGTGCGGCTAGCGCGCAGTATTTT.

By proportion, this clonotype is medium-sized (0.01 to 0.1%). The rearrangement uses TRBV28 and TRBJ2-7; the D is unclear. The CDR3 sequence is 12 residues long. Germline CDR1 MDHEN, CDR2 SYDVKM. V shed 6 bases and J shed 6 bases, with 12 bases lying between them. The CDR3 coding sequence is TGTGCCAGCAGCCTAATGTTCGGCGAGCAGTACTTC. Residues: CASSLMFGEQYF.